This T cell receptor (beta chain) originates from a study of blood T cell repertoires in COVID-19. This clone appeared once. The data were produced by immunoSEQ multiplex PCR, yet TCRdb's version contains in-frame clones alone and is incomplete. Here the sample spans more than 150,000 clones, 80% being singletons. The clonotype originates from a man in his sixties with acute or convalescent COVID-19. The sample consisted of peripheral blood.

The CDR3 bases are TGTGCCAGCAGACAGCAGGTCAGCTATGGCTACACCTTC. It specifies CASRQQVSYGYTF. This chain joins TRBV28 and TRBJ1-2; no definite D call. The V end lost 6 bases, the J end lost 4 bases, and 12 bases lay between the germline ends. The length of the CDR3 is 13 residues. Germline V gene sequence: CDR1 MDHEN, CDR2 SYDVKM.